This T cell receptor beta chain was identified in a study of T cell repertoires in cytomegalovirus infection. Germline CDR1 and CDR2: MNHNS and SASEGT. J lost 4 bases, V lost 4 bases, and 16 bases had no gene match. The CDR3 has 18 amino acids. MiXCR, run by TCRdb on the reads, gives a single entry per CDR3 protein. The table records about 830,000 distinct CDR3 sequences, approximately 32% of them present only once. As regards this clonotype: Its antigen is as yet unknown.

V gene TRBV6-1 combines with J gene TRBJ2-7; 10 bases match TRBD1. The sequence came from a human donor in good health (CMV status not recorded). Some clones in this sample may be carry-over from other donors' samples. The sample was cultured CD8+ T cells from PBMCs, taken from culture after CMV antigen stimulation. The CDR3 sequence: CASSGPLPGQGDFYEQYF. CDR3 in DNA: TGTGCCAGCAGTGGCCCCCTACCCGGACAGGGGGACTTTTACGAGCAGTACTTC.